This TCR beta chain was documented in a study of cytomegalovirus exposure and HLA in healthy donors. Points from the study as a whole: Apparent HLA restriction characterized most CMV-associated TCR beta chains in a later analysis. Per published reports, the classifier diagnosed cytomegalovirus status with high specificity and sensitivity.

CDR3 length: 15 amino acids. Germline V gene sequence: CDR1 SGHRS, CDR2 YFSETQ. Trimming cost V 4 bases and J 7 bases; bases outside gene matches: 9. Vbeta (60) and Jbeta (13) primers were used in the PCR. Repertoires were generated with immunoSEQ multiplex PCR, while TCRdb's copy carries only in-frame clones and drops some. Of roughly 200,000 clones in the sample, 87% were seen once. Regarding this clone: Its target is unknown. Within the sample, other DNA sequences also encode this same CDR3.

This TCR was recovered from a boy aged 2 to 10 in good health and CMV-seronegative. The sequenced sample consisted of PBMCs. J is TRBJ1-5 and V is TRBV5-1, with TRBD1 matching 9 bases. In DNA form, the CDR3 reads TGCGCCAGCAGCGGGGGGACAGGGCCGAACCAGCCCCAGCATTTT. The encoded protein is CASSGGTGPNQPQHF.